One and the same sample provided the 10 T cell receptor beta chains below, sequenced in a study of cytomegalovirus exposure and HLA in healthy donors. PCR involved 60 Vbeta and 13 Jbeta primers. Clones were read by immunoSEQ multiplex PCR, and TCRdb kept only the in-frame ones, dropping some. The data show around 110,000 clones, with around 73% seen just once and 7.8% held by the top ten. Sample: PBMCs. Receptors originate from a man aged 25-40 years in good health and CMV-seronegative.

The chain combines TRBV6-5 with TRBJ1-5; D is possibly TRBD1 (5 bases). With 4 bases removed from V and 6 bases from J, the gap between germline ends came to 10 bases. This CDR3 spans 13 amino acids. Germline CDR1 is MNHEY and CDR2 is SVGAGI. The CDR3 region is CASSSGYGQPQHF. The DNA for the CDR3 is TGTGCCAGCAGTTCAGGGTACGGTCAGCCCCAGCATTTT.

V gene TRBV5-1 combines with J gene TRBJ2-7, with TRBD1 matching 9 bases. The CDR3 spans 16 residues. Germline V gene sequence: CDR1 SGHRS, CDR2 YFSETQ. The V gene end was trimmed by 0 bases and the J gene end by 0 bases; junction bases not matched to a gene: 4. The DNA of the CDR3 is TGCGCCAGCAGCTTGGGGGACAGGGAGGGCTCCTACGAGCAGTACTTC. Amino acids: CASSLGDREGSYEQYF.

The chain combines TRBV5-1 with TRBJ1-4; TRBD1 matches 7 bases. V gave up 3 bases and J gave up 2 bases; unmatched junction bases: 1. The CDR3 extends over 14 amino acids. Germline V gene sequence: CDR1 SGHRS, CDR2 YFSETQ. CDR3 in DNA: TGCGCCAGCAGCTCGGGACAGACTAATGAAAAACTGTTTTTT. Residues: CASSSGQTNEKLFF.

V usage is TRBV5-1 and J usage is TRBJ1-2; D is perhaps TRBD1 (6 bases). The CDR3 runs 12 residues. Trimming stripped 5 bases from V and 4 bases from J, with 9 bases between. Per germline, CDR1 SGHRS and CDR2 YFSETQ. The CDR3 loop reads CASRDSFYGYTF. The CDR3 nucleotides read TGCGCCAGCAGGGACAGCTTCTATGGCTACACCTTC.

Note on this clone: Other DNA sequences in this sample translate to the same CDR3. This chain joins TRBV19 and TRBJ1-5, with D unresolved. This CDR3 has 14 amino acids. Trimming pared 2 bases from V and 5 bases from J, leaving 10 bases between. Germline CDR1 LNHDA, CDR2 SQIVND (reference sequence). CDR3 region: CASSITGGDQPQHF. CDR3 nucleotides: TGTGCCAGTAGTATAACGGGTGGCGATCAGCCCCAGCATTTT.

The rearrangement joins TRBV2 to TRBJ2-7; no reliable D call. The CDR3 is made up of 13 amino acids. V lost 10 bases, J lost 0 bases, and 13 bases lay in between. Germline V gene sequence: CDR1 SNHLY, CDR2 FYNNEI. CDR3 DNA sequence: TGTGCCACCGCAGGCCTGAGCTCCTACGAGCAGTACTTC. Amino acids: CATAGLSSYEQYF.

The chain joins TRBV25-1 to TRBJ2-7; TRBD1 agrees at 9 bases. The trim removed 2 bases at V and 1 base at J, leaving 6 bases unmatched. Germline CDR1 is MGHDK and CDR2 is SYGVNS. The CDR3 sequence is 16 residues long. The chain's CDR3 is CASSEMETGGSYEQYF. The CDR3, as DNA: TGTGCCAGCAGTGAAATGGAGACAGGGGGTTCCTACGAGCAGTACTTC.

This chain uses TRBV18 with TRBJ2-7, with D maybe TRBD2 (6 bases). Germline assignment: CDR1 KGHSH and CDR2 LQKENI. The CDR3 runs to 15 residues. With 1 base removed from V and 5 bases from J, the gap between germline ends came to 15 bases. CDR3 DNA sequence: TGTGCCAGCTCACCACTTCTTACGGGAGTAAACGAGCAGTACTTC. It encodes CASSPLLTGVNEQYF.

Regarding this clone: Different DNA sequences within this sample yield the same CDR3. The rearrangement joins TRBV27 to TRBJ1-5; a possible D gene is TRBD1 (6 bases). The ends were cut back, 5 bases at V and 7 bases at J, with 12 bases in the middle. Per the germline V gene, CDR1 is MNHEY and CDR2 is SMNVEV (reference sequence). This CDR3 has 13 amino acids. CDR3 sequence: CASSLDRLQPQHF. CDR3 nucleotides: TGTGCCAGCAGTCTCGACAGGCTCCAGCCCCAGCATTTT.

The rearrangement uses TRBV18 and TRBJ1-2; 8 bases are shared with TRBD1. This CDR3 contains 14 residues. Germline CDR1 KGHSH, CDR2 LQKENI. V dropped 2 bases and J dropped 2; count of bases not matched to a gene: 1. The CDR3, as DNA: TGTGCCAGCTCACCATCAGGGGGCAACTATGGCTACACCTTC. Translation: CASSPSGGNYGYTF.